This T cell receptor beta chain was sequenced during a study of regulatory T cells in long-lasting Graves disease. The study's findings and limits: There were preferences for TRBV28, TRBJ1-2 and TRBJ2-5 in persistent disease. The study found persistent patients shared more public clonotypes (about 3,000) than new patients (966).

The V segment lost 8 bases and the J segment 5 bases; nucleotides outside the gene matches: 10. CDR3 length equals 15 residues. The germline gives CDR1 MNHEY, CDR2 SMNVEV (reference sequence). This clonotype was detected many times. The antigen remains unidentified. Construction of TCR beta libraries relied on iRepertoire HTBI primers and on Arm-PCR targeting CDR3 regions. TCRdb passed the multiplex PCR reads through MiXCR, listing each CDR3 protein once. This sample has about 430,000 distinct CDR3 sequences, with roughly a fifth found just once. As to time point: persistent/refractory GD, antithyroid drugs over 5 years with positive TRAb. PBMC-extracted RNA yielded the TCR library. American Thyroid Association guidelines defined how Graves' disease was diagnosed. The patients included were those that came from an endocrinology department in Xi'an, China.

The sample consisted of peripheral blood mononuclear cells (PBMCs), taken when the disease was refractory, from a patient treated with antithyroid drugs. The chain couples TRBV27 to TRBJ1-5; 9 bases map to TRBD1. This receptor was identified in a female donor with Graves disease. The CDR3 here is CASGPGQGFYQPQHF. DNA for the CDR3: TGTGCCAGCGGGCCTGGACAGGGGTTTTATCAGCCCCAGCATTTT.